This T cell receptor (beta chain) is drawn from a study of PD-1 blockade in mismatch repair-deficient tumors. Study summary: All were previously treated, progressing patients with eleven to twelve mismatch repair-deficient cancer types.

The CDR3 contains 17 residues. This clone was observed once. Its antigen remains unidentified. Study-level findings and limits: Tumor-resident clones, often absent from pretreatment blood, expanded after pembrolizumab and then contracted.

Every patient had mismatch repair deficiency by PCR or immunohistochemistry. TCRs were sequenced from three patients responding to pembrolizumab. The data were produced by immunoSEQ multiplex PCR, yet TCRdb's version contains in-frame clones alone and is incomplete. The data contain some 120,000 clones, around 83% of them singletons. The material sequenced was peripheral blood, taken 44 weeks after starting pembrolizumab. The source is an adult with mismatch repair-deficient cancer. This chain connects TRBV21-1 to TRBJ2-4; the table names TRBD1, a call not compared with the DNA. TRBV21-1 is shown as a pseudogene. The CDR3 region is CASSKELQGLAKNIQYF. CDR3 DNA sequence: TGTGCCAGCAGCAAAGAACTGCAGGGATTAGCCAAAAACATTCAGTACTTC.